This T cell receptor (beta chain) was observed in a study of T cells in Graves' hyperthyroidism and ophthalmopathy. RNA transcripts served as the template for amplifying TCR beta CDR3 regions. HTBI primers were the set used in a first-round RT-PCR of the TCR CDR3. From the multiplex PCR reads, TCRdb called clonotypes with MiXCR, one entry per CDR3 protein. The sample carries roughly 840,000 distinct CDR3 sequences, 35% to 40% recorded once. Germline lookup yields CDR1 SEHNR and CDR2 FQNEAQ (reference sequence). V was pared by 1 base and J by 1 base, with 10 bases between. This CDR3 is built from 15 residues. This clonotype was detected ten times or more.

The sequencing input was blood. The clonotype was recovered from a man aged 18 to 30 with Graves' hyperthyroidism. The chain combines TRBV7-9 with TRBJ1-2; D gene ambiguous. CDR3 amino acids: CASSLGDAGNYGYTF. In DNA, the CDR3 is TGTGCCAGCAGCTTAGGAGACGCGGGTAACTATGGCTACACCTTC.